This T cell receptor (beta chain) was identified during a study of shared clonotypes between healthy human individuals (dated by TCRdb to the early 2020s). With respect to the entire study: The cohort comprised a couple of women and a few men aged 18 to 49 years. For each donor, CD4 naive and CD4 memory were each given three plates, CD8 naive was given two plates, and CD8 memory was given one plate. To estimate repertoire size and how much clonotypes are shared between individuals, the study performed deep sequencing of blood TCR repertoires from about five healthy adults. Libraries were prepared and TCR repertoires were sequenced by different laboratories using diverse techniques, in order to increase sequencing depth and limit assay-specific biases. Leukapheresis yielded between about 0.9 and 8.9 billion PBMCs per donor. The paper as a whole reports these results and caveats: Sharing across a handful of donors was observed for about 5% of naive CD4, 3% to 3.5% of naive CD8, 2.3% of memory CD4, and around 0.44% of memory CD8 clonotypes. Only blood was sampled, and tissue TCR repertoires likely differ from those in blood. Pairwise subsampling indicated that sequencing depth was expected to affect the degree of clonotype sharing among donors. Because the study included a small number of donors, the genetic and exposure-history diversity represented was limited. Naive subsets generally had larger estimated clonotype richness than memory subsets. Compared with non-shared clonotypes, the clonotypes found in all four sorted-subset donors had higher generation probabilities. Incomplete sequencing was indicated by rarefaction of sorted-subset datasets, despite the large sequencing depth.

Germline trimming: 5 bases from V, 7 bases from J; junction bases outside gene matches: 4. CDR1 and CDR2, per the germline V gene, are SGHAT and FQNNGV. Inclusive of the bounding cysteine and phenylalanine, the CDR3 is 12 residues long. CDR3 DNA only is kept here, 36 bases in frame from base 1. CD8 naive samples were CD45RO-negative cells positively selected for CCR7, giving a CD45RA+CCR7+ population that excluded TemRA cells. Healthy HIV-negative adults with no recently reported acute infections or vaccinations were included as donors. Every donor was a Caucasian adult living in Nashville, Tennessee, USA. After blood collection by leukapheresis, PBMCs were isolated using Ficoll-Histopaque density gradient centrifugation and then cryopreserved in the vapor phase of liquid nitrogen. Purity and quantity of every magnetically sorted T cell population were checked by analytical flow cytometry. Genomic DNA was isolated from every sorted fraction and measured by UV absorbance on a Nanodrop 2000c.

Using the deep immunoSEQ assay, TCR CDR3 regions were amplified from genomic DNA by multiplex PCR. Extracted genomic DNA from each cell subset was distributed evenly across all wells of several immunoSEQ 96-well plates, and each plate was treated as a replicate. For sorted subsets, 150 to 250 ng genomic DNA, equal to some 28,000 T cell genomes, was loaded into each replicate PCR. Purified libraries were quantified with a Qubit 3.0 fluorometer, sized on a Bioanalyzer 2100, and re-quantified with the KAPA Library Quantification kit. Every immunoSEQ 96-well plate was sequenced on a separate single-read 150-cycle Illumina NextSeq 550 flow cell. The published analysis was carried out like this. Because the immunoSEQ output held only junctional sequences and lacked quality scores, the filtering could not match the filtering applied to full-length reads. To assign V/J genes and CDR3, sequences were annotated against IMGT germline references using PyIR, a Python wrapper for IgBLAST v1.9. Reads were filtered out if the reads had weak V/J assignments (E-value above 1e-6), no CDR3, stop codons, out-of-frame junctions, or ambiguous translated residues. A V3J clonotype was defined by an identical inferred V gene, J gene, and CDR3 amino acid sequence. Percentage overlap between repertoires was calculated by dividing the number of shared unique clonotypes by the size of the smaller repertoire. Richness of each repertoire was evaluated using RTK rarefaction, the Chao1 estimator, and Recon v2.1 estimates of unobserved clonotypes. OLGA was used to compute generation probabilities for all TCRbeta clonotypes that the gDNA method yielded from a few donors. TCRdb retrieved this table from immuneACCESS and kept in-frame rearrangements only. Not all clones are present; in checked studies, unresolved V genes account for under half, and no reason is known for the remainder. V, J and clone size are those of that table, while D and trimming were read from the DNA. The sample table contains 1.5 million to 2.5 million clones; only one count was recorded for roughly 95% of them. The ten biggest clones cover roughly 1% of the sample.

On this clone: Its recognized antigen is unknown. Base qualities were left out, and no much larger clone turns up one base away.

The sequence was obtained from a man aged 18 to 30 in good health. The sequenced sample was naive CD8+ T cells sorted from blood. Interpreted using the paper, the cell subset or site label stands for: CD45RA+CCR7+. Rearrangement joined TRBV11-2 to TRBJ1-2, with 7 junctional bases fitting TRBD1. The DNA sequence is as follows: TGTGCCAGCAGCCCCCACAGGGGTGGCTACACCTTC. Its product reads: CASSPHRGGYTF. With all but the CDR3 taken from the reference TRBV11-2 and TRBJ1-2 genes, the full variable domain is: EAGVAQSPRYKIIEKRQSVAFWCNPISGHATLYWYQQILGQGPKLLIQFQNNGVVDDSQLPKDRFSAERLKGVDSTLKIQPAKLEDSAVYLCASSPHRGGYTFGSGTRLTVV.